This T cell receptor beta chain was recovered during a study of Ad26.COV2.S vaccination and SARS-CoV-2 variants. Trimming removed 4 bases from V and 8 bases from J; junction bases left unmatched: 12. This CDR3 has 16 amino acids. Germline CDR1 reads LGHDT; CDR2 reads YNNKEL (reference sequence). Repertoires were generated with immunoSEQ multiplex PCR, while TCRdb's copy carries only in-frame clones and drops some. The data hold some 320,000 clones, with 85% to 90% observed a single time. Specified treatment: roughly 19 received Ad26.COV2.S at low or high dose, single or two shots; about 5 received placebo; per-sample allocation not given. After the first vaccine or placebo injection, samples were drawn on day 63. SARS-CoV-2 spike from the Wuhan strain was encoded by the vaccine, an Ad26 vector.

The receptor's source is a person aged 18-65 years who received the Ad26.COV2.S COVID-19 vaccine or a placebo. The sequencing used peripheral blood, collected in a trial of Ad26.COV2.S vaccine versus placebo. This chain links TRBV3-1 (or the pseudogene TRBV3-2) with TRBJ2-3; 10 nucleotides match TRBD1. The CDR3 DNA reads as TGTGCCAGCAGCCGAAGACAGGGGGCCGCCGGGGGTACGCAGTATTTT. This encodes CASSRRQGAAGGTQYF.